This paragraph covers one TCR beta chain sequence. As yet, its antigen is unknown. Primers for the PCR totalled 60 Vbeta and 13 Jbeta. As processed by the authors: As a later analysis found, there were 80 million or so unique TCR beta chains, of which 8.5 million to 14 million were shared. Clones were read by immunoSEQ multiplex PCR, and TCRdb kept only the in-frame ones, dropping some. V, J and clone size are those of that table, while D and trimming were read from the DNA. The sample has 170,000 or so clones; roughly 80% are singletons. This specimen belongs to a study of cytomegalovirus exposure and HLA in healthy donors. Study summary: Earlier results showed roughly 110 million unique TCR beta sequences derived from some 190 million T cells. Study observations and caveats: Roughly uniform depth of sequencing across donors was assumed in presence/absence analyses. In a later analysis, TCR beta V- and J-gene trimming was associated with a missense DCLRE1C variant.

This CDR3 is 13 amino acids long. V gave up 6 bases and J gave up 8 bases; unmatched junction bases: 6. Germline loops: CDR1 MNHEY, CDR2 SVGAGI. The clonotype comes from a man aged 30 to 39 in good health and CMV-seropositive. The genes are TRBV6-5 and TRBJ1-2, with 10 bases lining up with TRBD1. Specimen: PBMCs. CDR3 nucleotides: TGTGCCAGCAGCAGGGGACAGGGGTTGGGCTACACCTTC. As protein: CASSRGQGLGYTF.